The source of this T cell receptor (beta chain) is a study of Ad26.COV2.S vaccination and SARS-CoV-2 variants. Across the study: In the study, Ad26.COV2.S was injected intramuscularly once, or twice 56 days apart.

The table lists this clone with a few counts. Different DNA sequences within this sample yield the same CDR3. Profiled with immunoSEQ multiplex PCR; TCRdb holds only in-frame clones, not every one. The sample lists about 480,000 clones, around 88% seen once, with about 13% in the top ten. J lost 3 bases, V lost 6 bases, and 6 bases had no gene match. CDR1 SEHNR and CDR2 FQNEAQ come from the germline V gene (reference sequence). The length of the CDR3 is 14 residues. Described treatment: 15 to 20 received Ad26.COV2.S at low or high dose, single or two shots; a few received placebo; per-sample allocation not given. Sampling occurred on day 63 after the first vaccine or placebo injection.

The material was peripheral blood, obtained in a trial of Ad26.COV2.S vaccine versus placebo. The sequence was collected from a person between 18 and 60 years old who received the Ad26.COV2.S COVID-19 vaccine or a placebo. V gene TRBV7-9 combines with J gene TRBJ2-3, with 7 positions matching TRBD1. This chain's CDR3 is CASSQGGGTDTQYF. The CDR3 bases are TGTGCCAGCAGTCAAGGGGGCGGAACAGATACGCAGTATTTT.